The table lists the clone carrying this T cell receptor beta chain with a count of one. These data come from a study of shared clonotypes between healthy human individuals. Clones were sequenced by immunoSEQ multiplex PCR, and TCRdb holds only the in-frame ones, with some missing. Of a few million clones listed, 85% to 95% were seen once; the top ten hold about 0.13%. This CDR3 is 15 amino acids long. CDR1 SGHRS and CDR2 YFSETQ come from the germline V gene. The V gene end was trimmed by 3 bases and the J gene end by 4 bases; junction bases not matched to a gene: 7. The rearrangement uses TRBV5-1 and TRBJ2-3, with 8 bases aligning to TRBD2. The sample comprised naive CD4+ T cells sorted from blood. Subset reported: CD45RA+ positively selected. This receptor was obtained from a young man in good health. The DNA for the CDR3 is TGCGCCAGCAGCTCTGTACTAGCGGAGGCAGATACGCAGTATTTT. Translation: CASSSVLAEADTQYF.